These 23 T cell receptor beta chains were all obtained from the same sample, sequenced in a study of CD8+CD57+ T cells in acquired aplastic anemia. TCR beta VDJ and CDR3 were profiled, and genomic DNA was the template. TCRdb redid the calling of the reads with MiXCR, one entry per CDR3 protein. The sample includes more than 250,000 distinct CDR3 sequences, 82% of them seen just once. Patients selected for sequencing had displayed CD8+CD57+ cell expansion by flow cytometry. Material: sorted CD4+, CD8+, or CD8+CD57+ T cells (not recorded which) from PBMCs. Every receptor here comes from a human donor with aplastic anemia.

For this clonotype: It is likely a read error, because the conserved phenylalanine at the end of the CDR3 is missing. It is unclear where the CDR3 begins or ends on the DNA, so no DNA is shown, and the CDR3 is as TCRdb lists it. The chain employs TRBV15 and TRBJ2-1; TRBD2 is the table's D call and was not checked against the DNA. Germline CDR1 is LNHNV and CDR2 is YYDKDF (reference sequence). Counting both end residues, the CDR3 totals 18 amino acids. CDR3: CATSRGSGGTSQYFGQFI.

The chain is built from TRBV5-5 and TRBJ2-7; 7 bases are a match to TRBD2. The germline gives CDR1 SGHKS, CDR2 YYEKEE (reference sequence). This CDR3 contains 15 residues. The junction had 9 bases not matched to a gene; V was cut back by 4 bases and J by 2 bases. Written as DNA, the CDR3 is TGTGCCAGCAGCCTAGGGCGGAGCGGGGCCTACGAGCAGTACTTC. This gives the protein CASSLGRSGAYEQYF.

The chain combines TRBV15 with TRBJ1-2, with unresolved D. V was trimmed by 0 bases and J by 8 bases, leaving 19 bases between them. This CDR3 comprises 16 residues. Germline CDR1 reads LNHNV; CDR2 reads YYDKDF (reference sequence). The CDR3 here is CATSRDVARSGEGYTF. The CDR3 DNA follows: TGTGCCACCAGCAGAGATGTCGCCCGCAGTGGGGAAGGCTACACCTTC.

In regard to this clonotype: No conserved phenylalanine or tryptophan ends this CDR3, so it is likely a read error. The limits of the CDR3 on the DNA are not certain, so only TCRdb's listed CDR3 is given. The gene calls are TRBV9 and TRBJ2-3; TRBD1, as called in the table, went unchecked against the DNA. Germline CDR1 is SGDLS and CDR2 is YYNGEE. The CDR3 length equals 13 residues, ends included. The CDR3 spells CASGDGGTDTQTL.

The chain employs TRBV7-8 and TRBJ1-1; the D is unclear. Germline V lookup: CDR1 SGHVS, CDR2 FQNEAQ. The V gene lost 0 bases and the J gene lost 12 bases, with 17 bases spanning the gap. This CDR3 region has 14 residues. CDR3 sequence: CASSLAGVNNTPFF. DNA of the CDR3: TGTGCCAGCAGCTTAGCGGGAGTCAACAATACACCTTTCTTT.

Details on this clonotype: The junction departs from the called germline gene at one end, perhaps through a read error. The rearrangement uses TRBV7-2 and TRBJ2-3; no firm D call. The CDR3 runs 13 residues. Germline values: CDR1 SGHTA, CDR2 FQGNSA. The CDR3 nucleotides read TGTGCCAGCTGCTCCCATCACGCAGAGACGCAGTATTTT. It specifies CASCSHHAETQYF.

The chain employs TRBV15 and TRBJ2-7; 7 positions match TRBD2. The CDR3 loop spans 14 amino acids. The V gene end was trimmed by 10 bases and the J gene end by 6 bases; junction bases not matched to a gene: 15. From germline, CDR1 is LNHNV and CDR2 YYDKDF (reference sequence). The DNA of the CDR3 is TGTGCCAGCAGTGAACATGGCAGGGAGGGCGAGCAGTACTTC. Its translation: CASSEHGREGEQYF.

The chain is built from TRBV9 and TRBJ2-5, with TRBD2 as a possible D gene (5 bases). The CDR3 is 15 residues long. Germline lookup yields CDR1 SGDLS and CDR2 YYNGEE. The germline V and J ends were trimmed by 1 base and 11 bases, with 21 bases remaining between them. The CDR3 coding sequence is TGTGCCAGCAGCGTAAGCGCGACTTGGGGAGAGTTTCAGTACTTC. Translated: CASSVSATWGEFQYF.

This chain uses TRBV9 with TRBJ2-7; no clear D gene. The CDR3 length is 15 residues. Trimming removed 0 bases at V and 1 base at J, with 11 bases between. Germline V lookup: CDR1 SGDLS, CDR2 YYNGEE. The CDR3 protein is CASSVAPGVSYEQYF. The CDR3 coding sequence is TGTGCCAGCAGCGTAGCTCCCGGCGTGTCCTACGAGCAGTACTTC.

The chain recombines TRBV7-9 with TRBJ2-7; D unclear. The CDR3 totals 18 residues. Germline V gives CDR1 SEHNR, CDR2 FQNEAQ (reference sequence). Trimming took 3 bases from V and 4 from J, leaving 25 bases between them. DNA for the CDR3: TGTGCCAGCAGCTTTCACCCAGAGACAACAGCCACTTCGTACGAGCAGTACGTC. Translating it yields CASSFHPETTATSYEQYV.

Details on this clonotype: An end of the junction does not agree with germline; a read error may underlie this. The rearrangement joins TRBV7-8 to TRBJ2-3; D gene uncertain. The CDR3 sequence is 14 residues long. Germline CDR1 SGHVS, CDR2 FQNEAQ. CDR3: CASSFAPDPEAQYF. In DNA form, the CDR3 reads TGTGCCAGCAGCTTTGCGCCAGACCCGGAAGCGCAGTACTTT.

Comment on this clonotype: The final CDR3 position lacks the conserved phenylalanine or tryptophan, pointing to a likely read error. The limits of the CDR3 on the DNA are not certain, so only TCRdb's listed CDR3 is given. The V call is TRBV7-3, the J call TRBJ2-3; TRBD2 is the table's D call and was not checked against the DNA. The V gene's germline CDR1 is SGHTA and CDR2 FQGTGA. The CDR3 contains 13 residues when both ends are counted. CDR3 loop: CASSLGGGGTEDL.

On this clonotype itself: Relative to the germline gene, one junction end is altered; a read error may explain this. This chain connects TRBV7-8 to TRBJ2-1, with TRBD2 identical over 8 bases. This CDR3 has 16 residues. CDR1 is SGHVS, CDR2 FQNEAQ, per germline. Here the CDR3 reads CASSFPGGGGRDDQFF. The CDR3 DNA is TGTGCCAGCAGCTTTCCGGGAGGCGGGGGGAGGGATGATCAGTTCTTC.

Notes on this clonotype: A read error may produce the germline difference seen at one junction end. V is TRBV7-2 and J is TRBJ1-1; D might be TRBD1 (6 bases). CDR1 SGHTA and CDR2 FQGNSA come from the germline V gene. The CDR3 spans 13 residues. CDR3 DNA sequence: TGTGCCAGCAGCATAGCGGCCGGGACAGAAGCTTTCTTT. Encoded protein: CASSIAAGTEAFF.

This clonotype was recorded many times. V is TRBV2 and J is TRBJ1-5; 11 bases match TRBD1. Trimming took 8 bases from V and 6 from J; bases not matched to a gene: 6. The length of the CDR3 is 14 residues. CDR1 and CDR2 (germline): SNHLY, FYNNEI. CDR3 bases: TGTGCCAGCGCTAGGACAGGGGGCGGTCAGCCCCAGCATTTT. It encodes CASARTGGGQPQHF.

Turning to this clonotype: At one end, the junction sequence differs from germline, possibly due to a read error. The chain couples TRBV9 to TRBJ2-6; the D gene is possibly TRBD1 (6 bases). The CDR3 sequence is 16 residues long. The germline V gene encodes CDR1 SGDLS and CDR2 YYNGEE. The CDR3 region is CASSVGGRSTDTLLTF. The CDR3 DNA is TGCGCCAGCAGCGTAGGGGGACGGAGCACAGATACGCTCCTGACTTTC.

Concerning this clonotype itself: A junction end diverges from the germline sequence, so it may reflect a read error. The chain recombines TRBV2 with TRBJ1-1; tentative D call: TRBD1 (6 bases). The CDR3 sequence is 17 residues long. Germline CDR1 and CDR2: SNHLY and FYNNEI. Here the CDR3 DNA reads TGTGCCAGCGGGGACGGGGGCCCAGATGGGCGGTATTTTGGCGCATGCTTT. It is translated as CASGDGGPDGRYFGACF.

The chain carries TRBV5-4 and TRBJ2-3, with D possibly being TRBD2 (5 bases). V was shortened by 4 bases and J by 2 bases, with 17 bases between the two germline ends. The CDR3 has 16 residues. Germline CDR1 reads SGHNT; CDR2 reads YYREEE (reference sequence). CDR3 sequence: CASSLTTGDHTDTQYF. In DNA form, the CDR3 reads TGTGCCAGCAGCCTTACGACCGGGGATCACACAGATACGCAGTATTTT.

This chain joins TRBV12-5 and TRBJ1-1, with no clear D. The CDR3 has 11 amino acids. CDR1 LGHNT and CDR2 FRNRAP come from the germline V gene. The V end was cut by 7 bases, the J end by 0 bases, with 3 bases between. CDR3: CASALNTEAFF. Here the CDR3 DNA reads TGTGCTAGTGCCCTGAACACTGAAGCTTTCTTT.

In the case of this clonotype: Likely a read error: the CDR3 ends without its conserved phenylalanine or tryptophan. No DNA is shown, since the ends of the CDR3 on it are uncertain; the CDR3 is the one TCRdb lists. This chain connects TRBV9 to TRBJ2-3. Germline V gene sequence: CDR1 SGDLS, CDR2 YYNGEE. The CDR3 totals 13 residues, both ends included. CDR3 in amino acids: CASSSLENEKFFV.

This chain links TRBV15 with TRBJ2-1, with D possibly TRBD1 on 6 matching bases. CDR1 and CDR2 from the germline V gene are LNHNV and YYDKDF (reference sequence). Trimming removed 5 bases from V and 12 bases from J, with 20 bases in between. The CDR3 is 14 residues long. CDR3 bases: TGTGCCACCAGCGGGGGCGGAGTGGTTGATGCGCAGTTCTTC. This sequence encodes CATSGGGVVDAQFF. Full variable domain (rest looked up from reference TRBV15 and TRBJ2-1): DAMVIQNPRYQVTQFGKPVTLSCSQTLNHNVMYWYQQKSSQAPKLLFHYYDKDFNNEADTPDNFQSRRPNTSFCFLDIRSPGLGDTAMYLCATSGGGVVDAQFFGPGTRLTVL.

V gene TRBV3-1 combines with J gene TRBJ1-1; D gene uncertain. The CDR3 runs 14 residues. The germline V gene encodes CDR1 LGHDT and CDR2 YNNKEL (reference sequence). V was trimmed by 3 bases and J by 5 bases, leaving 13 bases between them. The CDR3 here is CASSHRWTATEAFF. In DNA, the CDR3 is TGTGCCAGCAGCCACCGATGGACGGCGACTGAAGCTTTCTTT. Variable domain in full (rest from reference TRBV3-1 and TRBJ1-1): DTAVSQTPKYLVTQMGNDKSIKCEQNLGHDTMYWYKQDSKKFLKIMFSYNNKELIINETVPNRFSPKSPDKAHLNLHINSLELGDSAVYFCASSHRWTATEAFFGQGTRLTVV.

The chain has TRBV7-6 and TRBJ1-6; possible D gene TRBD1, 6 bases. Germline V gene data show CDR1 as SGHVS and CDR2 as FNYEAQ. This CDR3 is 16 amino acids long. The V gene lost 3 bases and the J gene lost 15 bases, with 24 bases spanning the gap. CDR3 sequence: CASSLGGGGYGAHLHF. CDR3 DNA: TGTGCCAGCAGCTTGGGGGGGGGCGGCTATGGGGCACACCTCCACTTT.